Listed below are T cell receptor beta chains from one sample, sequenced in a study of cytomegalovirus exposure and HLA in healthy donors. The method was immunoSEQ multiplex PCR; TCRdb's version includes in-frame clones alone and lacks a portion of them. This table holds around 99,000 clones, almost 90% found once. The specimen was PBMCs. These receptors were obtained from a woman aged 18-29 years in good health and CMV-seronegative. Both conserved end residues are trimmed from each CDR3. A D gene is named only where the DNA matches it firmly. Only part of the rows carry a size: once, few, many, or a class if the clone is expanded.

V	size	J	D	CDR3
TRBV9	.	TRBJ1-6	.	ASSVAVGYSPLH
TRBV18	.	TRBJ1-5	.	ASSLNSNQPQH
TRBV6-6	.	TRBJ2-2	TRBD2	ASSYSTSGSTGELF
TRBV9	.	TRBJ2-1	TRBD2	ASSVVAGISNEQF
TRBV6-5	once	TRBJ2-3	.	ASSRGGRTDTQY
TRBV28	.	TRBJ1-1	.	ASLSNAGSEAF
TRBV29-1	.	TRBJ2-7	TRBD1	SAGQERNYEQY
TRBV5-1	.	TRBJ1-2	TRBD1	ASSTDRGQNYGYT
TRBV29-1	.	TRBJ2-3	.	SVALTDTQY
TRBV29-1	once	TRBJ2-1	TRBD2	SGWTLAGGVDEQF
TRBV28	.	TRBJ2-7	.	ASSFRGKAYEQY
TRBV29-1	.	TRBJ2-5	.	SVDPQQETQY
TRBV7-2	.	TRBJ1-3	.	ASSYDRDSGNTIY
TRBV10-1	.	TRBJ1-2	.	ASVGAGTPATTHGYT
TRBV19	.	TRBJ1-5	.	ASSALGGQPQH
TRBV7-9	.	TRBJ1-2	.	ASSLSGPGTFNHYGYT
TRBV18	.	TRBJ2-7	TRBD2	ASSRASGAYEQY
TRBV7-9	.	TRBJ2-7	TRBD2	ASSLTSGGQSYEQY
TRBV7-2	once	TRBJ1-2	.	ASSLVLRFFTGYT
TRBV29-1	few	TRBJ1-2	.	SDGQLTGYT
TRBV5-1	.	TRBJ2-6	.	ASSLPLSGANVLT
TRBV18	few	TRBJ1-6	TRBD1	ASSPDRVNSPLH
TRBV7-2	.	TRBJ1-1	TRBD1	ASSSPGQGLNTEAF
TRBV6-5	.	TRBJ2-1	.	ASSPSGLNEQF
TRBV25-1	.	TRBJ2-1	.	ASTKHGEQF
TRBV28	once	TRBJ1-1	.	ASSLGRNTEAF
TRBV5-1	.	TRBJ2-7	.	ASSLSGHLYEQY
TRBV2	.	TRBJ1-4	.	ATRPGALNNEKLF
TRBV19	once	TRBJ2-1	.	ASSMAVNEQF